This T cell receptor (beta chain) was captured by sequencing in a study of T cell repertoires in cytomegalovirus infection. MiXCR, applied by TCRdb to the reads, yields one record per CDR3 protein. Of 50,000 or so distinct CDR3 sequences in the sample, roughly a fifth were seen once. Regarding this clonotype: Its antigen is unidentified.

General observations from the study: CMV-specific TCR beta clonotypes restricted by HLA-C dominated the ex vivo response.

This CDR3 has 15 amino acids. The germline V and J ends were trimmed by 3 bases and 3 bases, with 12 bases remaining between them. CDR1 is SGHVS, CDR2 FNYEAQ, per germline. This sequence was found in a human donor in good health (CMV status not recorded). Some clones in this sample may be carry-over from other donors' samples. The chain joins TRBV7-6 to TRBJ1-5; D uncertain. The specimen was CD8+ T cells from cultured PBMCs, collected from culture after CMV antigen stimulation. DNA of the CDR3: TGTGCCAGCAGCTTCAAGGGATGGGACAATCAGCCCCAGCATTTT. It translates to CASSFKGWDNQPQHF.